A selection of T cell receptor beta chains follows, all from one sample in a study of T cells in localized non-small cell lung cancer. The assay was immunoSEQ multiplex PCR, and TCRdb's table has in-frame clones only and misses some. The repertoire holds about 34,000 clones, with 88% as singletons. The sample here was peripheral blood, taken before any cancer treatment. These receptors were taken from a woman aged 40 to 75 with stage I lung adenocarcinoma. Both conserved end residues are part of each CDR3. The D gene is left open where the match is weak. Some rows mark clone size as missing; the rest say once, few, many or name a class of expanded clone.

D gene	clone size	J gene	V gene	CDR3 protein	CDR3 DNA
NA	NA	TRBJ1-2	TRBV10-2	CASSGQPNYGYTF	TGCGCCAGCAGTGGACAGCCTAACTATGGCTACACCTTC
NA	NA	TRBJ2-1	TRBV18	CASSPLPASLNEQFF	TGTGCCAGCTCACCACTGCCGGCTAGTCTCAATGAGCAGTTCTTC
NA	NA	TRBJ2-7	TRBV6-6	CASSYSQISPSYEQYF	TGTGCCAGCAGTTACTCGCAGATATCGCCCTCCTACGAGCAGTACTTC
TRBD2	NA	TRBJ2-1	TRBV4-2	CASSQAGGGYYNEQFF	TGTGCCAGCAGCCAAGCGGGCGGGGGTTACTACAATGAGCAGTTCTTC
NA	NA	TRBJ1-5	TRBV7-2	CASSFRGDSNQPQHF	TGTGCCAGCAGCTTCCGGGGTGATAGCAATCAGCCCCAGCATTTT
NA	NA	TRBJ2-7	TRBV7-9	CASSPVLGGAYEQYF	TGTGCCAGCAGCCCCGTTCTGGGCGGGGCGTACGAGCAGTACTTC
NA	NA	TRBJ2-7	TRBV4-2	CASSNPARSYEQYF	TGTGCCAGCAGCAATCCAGCGAGGTCTTACGAGCAGTACTTC
NA	NA	TRBJ1-5	TRBV6-5	CASRQPYQPQHF	TGTGCCAGCAGGCAACCTTATCAGCCCCAGCATTTT
TRBD1	NA	TRBJ1-2	TRBV7-8	CASSSGTGVAGYTF	TGTGCCAGCAGCTCTGGGACAGGGGTGGCTGGCTACACCTTC
NA	NA	TRBJ1-4	TRBV4-3	CASGQNTRIATNEKLFF	TGCGCCAGCGGCCAAAATACCCGCATAGCAACTAATGAAAAACTGTTTTTT
TRBD2	once	TRBJ2-3	TRBV7-2	CASSLALSSGAFDTQYF	TGTGCCAGCAGCTTAGCCCTCTCTAGCGGGGCGTTTGATACGCAGTATTTT
NA	NA	TRBJ1-2	TRBV4-3	CASSQDVVKDNYGYTF	TGCGCCAGCAGCCAAGATGTCGTAAAGGATAACTATGGCTACACCTTC